The 30 T cell receptor beta chains below were found in one sample sequenced in a study of regulatory T cells. Primers: 52 TRBV forward and 13 TRBJ reverse. Generated by immunoSEQ multiplex PCR, the TCRdb table keeps only in-frame clones and is missing some. This table holds over 9,000 clones, about 80% found once. Sequenced input: CD8+ T cells sorted from blood. These receptors were obtained from a person under 30 with CD3G deficiency.

The chain combines TRBV28 with TRBJ2-7; 9 bases match TRBD1. Unmatched junction bases numbered 16, after V lost 8 bases and J lost 5 bases. CDR1 MDHEN and CDR2 SYDVKM come from the germline V gene. There are 16 residues in the CDR3. The CDR3 region has the DNA TGTGCCAGCTCCGGACAGGGGAGATTCGGGGTACACGAGCAGTACTTC. Translated, it gives CASSGQGRFGVHEQYF.

V is TRBV6-6 and J is TRBJ1-2; tentatively, D is TRBD1 (6 bases). The V gene lost 7 bases and the J gene lost 4 bases, with 16 bases spanning the gap. Germline V gene lookup returns CDR1 MNHNY and CDR2 SVGAGI (reference sequence). CDR3 length: 14 amino acids. CDR3 nucleotide sequence: TGTGCCAGCACCTTAGGAGGGGGGAGCTATGGCTACACCTTC. It specifies CASTLGGGSYGYTF.

This rearrangement joins TRBV28 to TRBJ1-1; the D gene is possibly TRBD1 (5 bases). Trimming left V 4 bases short and J 2 bases short, with 20 bases between. CDR3 length equals 17 residues. The germline gives CDR1 MDHEN, CDR2 SYDVKM. CDR3 region: CASSSHGTQLVNTEAFF. For the CDR3, the DNA is TGTGCCAGCAGTTCCCACGGGACTCAACTCGTTAACACTGAAGCTTTCTTT.

About this clone: Other DNA sequences in this sample translate to the same CDR3. This chain links TRBV6-1 with TRBJ2-1; D is uncertain. The germline gives CDR1 MNHNS, CDR2 SASEGT. The CDR3 sequence is 14 residues long. Trimming cost V 1 base and J 8 bases, with 12 bases left between them. Here the CDR3 reads CASSEGGRVDEQFF. As DNA, the CDR3 is TGTGCCAGCAGTGAAGGGGGAAGGGTTGATGAGCAGTTCTTC.

This clone was counted a single time. The chain combines TRBV19 with TRBJ2-1; 7 bases line up with TRBD2. The trim removed 3 bases at V and 0 bases at J, leaving 2 bases unmatched. CDR1 LNHDA and CDR2 SQIVND come from the germline V gene (reference sequence). The CDR3 has 15 amino acids. CDR3 nucleotides: TGTGCCAGTAGTATGCGGGGGAACTCCTACAATGAGCAGTTCTTC. This sequence encodes CASSMRGNSYNEQFF.

V is TRBV28 and J is TRBJ2-7; TRBD1 aligns across 7 bases. This CDR3 comprises 14 residues. The germline V gene encodes CDR1 MDHEN and CDR2 SYDVKM. The V segment lost 5 bases and the J segment 4 bases; nucleotides outside the gene matches: 8. The DNA for the CDR3 is TGTGCCAGCAGTATACCGGGACAGAGTTACGAGCAGTACTTC. Translated: CASSIPGQSYEQYF.

This chain uses TRBV5-1 with TRBJ2-1; no clear D. V was pared by 2 bases and J by 0 bases, with 6 bases between. This CDR3 region has 14 residues. CDR1 and CDR2 from the germline V gene are SGHRS and YFSETQ. Here the CDR3 DNA reads TGCGCCAGCAGCTTACAGAGCTCCTACAATGAGCAGTTCTTC. Its protein is CASSLQSSYNEQFF. Supplemented by reference TRBV5-1 and TRBJ2-1, the full variable domain reads KAGVTQTPRYLIKTRGQQVTLSCSPISGHRSVSWYQQTPGQGLQFLFEYFSETQRNKGNFPGRFSGRQFSNSRSEMNVSTLELGDSALYLCASSLQSSYNEQFFGPGTRLTVL.

The CDR3 region has the DNA TGTGCCAGCAGCCTTGGTTCAAGGGAGCAGTTCTTC. It encodes CASSLGSREQFF. The V and J genes are TRBV7-9 and TRBJ2-1; D unclear. The CDR3 has 12 amino acids. Trimming left V 5 bases short and J 10 bases short, with 12 bases between. Germline V CDR1 and CDR2: SEHNR, FQNEAQ (reference sequence).

The chain couples TRBV6-6 to TRBJ2-1, with a possible D match to TRBD2 (6 bases). The CDR3 has 15 residues. CDR1 and CDR2 from the germline V gene are MNHNY and SVGAGI (reference sequence). Trimming pared 6 bases from V and 5 bases from J, leaving 17 bases between. The DNA for the CDR3 is TGTGCCAGCAGCAGACTAGGTACCCGGAACAATGAGCAGTTCTTC. This encodes CASSRLGTRNNEQFF.

The V and J genes are TRBV27 and TRBJ2-2, with 7 bases identical to TRBD2. The CDR3 runs to 17 residues. Trimming took 0 bases from V and 6 from J; bases not matched to a gene: 10. Looked up from germline, CDR1 is MNHEY and CDR2 is SMNVEV (reference sequence). The CDR3 sequence: CASSLSLAGASAGELFF. Here the CDR3 DNA reads TGTGCCAGCAGTTTATCGCTGGCGGGAGCCTCTGCCGGGGAGCTGTTTTTT.

This chain uses TRBV10-1 with TRBJ1-2; D is undetermined. This CDR3 is 12 amino acids long. Deletions cut 5 bases from V and 4 bases from J, with 8 bases between. Germline V CDR1 and CDR2: WNHNN, SYGVQD (reference sequence). CDR3 sequence (DNA): TGCGCCAGCAGTAGACAAGCCTATGGCTACACCTTC. Translated: CASSRQAYGYTF.

The chain employs TRBV6-1 and TRBJ2-1; TRBD2 aligns across 11 bases. V was pared by 2 bases and J by 7 bases, with 7 bases of the junction left unmatched. The germline V gene has CDR1 MNHNS and CDR2 SASEGT. The CDR3 is 16 residues long. The CDR3 protein is CASSELIAGGVNEQFF. As DNA, the CDR3 is TGTGCCAGCAGTGAACTAATAGCGGGAGGGGTAAATGAGCAGTTCTTC.

The chain is built from TRBV28 and TRBJ2-7; 9 positions match TRBD1. This CDR3 is 15 amino acids long. V shed 5 bases and J 2 bases; nucleotides not matched to a gene: 7. CDR1 MDHEN and CDR2 SYDVKM come from the germline V gene. In nucleotides, the CDR3 is TGTGCCAGCAGTCTCCGGGACAGGGCTCCCTACGAGCAGTACTTC. Amino acids: CASSLRDRAPYEQYF.

This clone was seen a few times. The chain is built from TRBV6-1 and TRBJ2-2, with a possible D match to TRBD1 (5 bases). The CDR3 consists of 13 residues. Germline-derived CDR1 and CDR2 are MNHNS and SASEGT. The CDR3 DNA reads as TGTGCGACCGGCAGGGTGTACACCGGGGAGCTGTTTTTT. This sequence encodes CATGRVYTGELFF.

The chain is built from TRBV19 and TRBJ1-5; 7 positions agree with TRBD1. The ends lost 10 bases at V and 0 bases at J; junction bases unmatched: 6. This CDR3 has 14 residues. CDR1 LNHDA and CDR2 SQIVND come from the germline V gene (reference sequence). Here the CDR3 DNA reads TGTGCCACCAACCAGGGGGGTAGCAATCAGCCCCAGCATTTT. Protein sequence: CATNQGGSNQPQHF.

DNA for the CDR3: TGTGCCAGCAGTAAAGACGGTGAGCAGTACTTC. It codes for CASSKDGEQYF. This sequence joins TRBV6-1 and TRBJ2-5; no definite D call. Germline V lookup: CDR1 MNHNS, CDR2 SASEGT. This CDR3 spans 11 amino acids. V shed 5 bases and J shed 11 bases, with 12 bases lying between them.

The gene calls are TRBV19 and TRBJ1-1; no clear D. V dropped 8 bases and J dropped 4 bases, with 8 bases sitting between them. CDR1 and CDR2 (germline): LNHDA, SQIVND (reference sequence). This CDR3 is built from 11 residues. CDR3 nucleotides: TGTGCCAGTTTTTGGGGCACTGAAGCTTTCTTT. This encodes CASFWGTEAFF.

The V and J genes are TRBV6-1 and TRBJ2-7; 11 positions match TRBD1. The CDR3 totals 13 residues. J gave up 7 bases and V 6 bases, and 5 bases lay outside the gene matches. Germline V gives CDR1 MNHNS, CDR2 SASEGT. The CDR3 coding sequence is TGTGCCAGCAGATCCGGGACAGGGGGTGAGCAGTACTTC. It translates to CASRSGTGGEQYF.

The chain links TRBV6-1 to TRBJ1-1; D remains unclear. V lost 1 base to trimming and J lost 0 bases, with 6 bases between them. There are 14 residues in the CDR3. CDR1 is MNHNS, CDR2 SASEGT, per germline. This chain's CDR3 is CASSEDVVNTEAFF. For the CDR3, the DNA is TGTGCCAGCAGTGAAGATGTGGTGAACACTGAAGCTTTCTTT.

The chain's CDR3 is CSARQGSGYTF. CDR3 coding DNA: TGCAGTGCTAGACAGGGTTCTGGCTACACCTTC. The chain carries TRBV20-1 and TRBJ1-2; possible D gene TRBD1, 5 bases. V lost 2 bases to trimming and J lost 7 bases, with 8 bases between them. Germline CDR1 reads DFQATT; CDR2 reads SNEGSKA (reference sequence). The CDR3 is 11 amino acids.

The CDR3 DNA follows: TGCGCCAGCAGCATCAATTGGGGACACGAGCAGTACTTC. As protein: CASSINWGHEQYF. This rearrangement joins TRBV5-1 to TRBJ2-7, with D perhaps given as TRBD1 or TRBD2 (5 bases each). This CDR3 region has 13 residues. V was pared by 4 bases and J by 5 bases, with 13 bases between. The germline gives CDR1 SGHRS, CDR2 YFSETQ. Looking up the rest from reference TRBV5-1 and TRBJ2-7 gives the full variable domain: KAGVTQTPRYLIKTRGQQVTLSCSPISGHRSVSWYQQTPGQGLQFLFEYFSETQRNKGNFPGRFSGRQFSNSRSEMNVSTLELGDSALYLCASSINWGHEQYFGPGTRLTVT.

For the CDR3, the DNA is TGCGCCAGCAGCGACGGACAGGGACGCACTGAAGCTTTCTTT. It is translated as CASSDGQGRTEAFF. J is TRBJ1-1 and V is TRBV5-1; TRBD1 agrees at 8 bases. V lost 4 bases, J lost 4 bases, and 6 bases stayed unmatched. The CDR3 is 14 residues long. Germline V CDR1 and CDR2: SGHRS, YFSETQ.

CDR3: CASSPDGLLDGSYEQYF. The CDR3 DNA reads TGCGCCAGCAGCCCGGACGGGTTACTAGATGGCTCCTACGAGCAGTACTTC. The rearrangement links TRBV5-1 to TRBJ2-7; the D gene is possibly TRBD2 (5 bases). The V gene lost 4 bases and the J gene lost 0 bases, with 20 bases spanning the gap. The germline gives CDR1 SGHRS, CDR2 YFSETQ. This CDR3 has 17 amino acids.

This chain connects TRBV27 to TRBJ2-1; D is unresolved. Germline values: CDR1 MNHEY, CDR2 SMNVEV (reference sequence). Trimming left V 5 bases short and J 12 bases short, with 20 bases between. The CDR3 runs 14 residues. CDR3 DNA sequence: TGTGCCAGCAGTCCGAACCCGAGAAGCGTGAGGCAGTTCTTC. Its protein product is CASSPNPRSVRQFF.

The chain has TRBV6-6 and TRBJ1-4; D gene unclear. V dropped 4 bases and J dropped 8 bases, with 5 bases sitting between them. In germline, CDR1 is MNHNY, CDR2 SVGAGI (reference sequence). The CDR3 is 11 residues long. This CDR3 is CASSLQEKLFF. CDR3 nucleotides: TGTGCCAGCAGTTTGCAAGAAAAACTGTTTTTT.

The chain employs TRBV19 and TRBJ2-1; TRBD2 might be the D (6 bases). V was clipped by 1 base and J by 3 bases, with 7 bases between them. Germline V gene lookup returns CDR1 LNHDA and CDR2 SQIVND (reference sequence). CDR3 length: 14 amino acids. CDR3 nucleotides: TGTGCCAGTAGTATAGTAGCGGACTACAATGAGCAGTTCTTC. Its protein product is CASSIVADYNEQFF.

The CDR3 bases are TGCGCCAGCAGCTTGGGATCGGGGCCCCACGAGCAGTACTTC. Protein: CASSLGSGPHEQYF. The chain carries TRBV5-1 and TRBJ2-7; D may correspond to TRBD1 or TRBD2 (5 bases each). Germline CDR1 reads SGHRS; CDR2 reads YFSETQ. V gave up 0 bases and J gave up 5 bases, with 12 bases separating them. The CDR3 spans 14 residues.

The rearrangement joins TRBV7-9 to TRBJ2-1; D ambiguous. The CDR3 has 13 amino acids. The germline V gene encodes CDR1 SEHNR and CDR2 FQNEAQ (reference sequence). Trimming left V 5 bases short and J 6 bases short, with 11 bases between. The CDR3 DNA is TGTGCCAGCAGCCCGGTGAAGGCCAATGAGCAGTTCTTC. Translated: CASSPVKANEQFF.

The chain uses TRBV6-1 and TRBJ2-7, with D possibly matching TRBD2 (5 bases). Trimming pared 10 bases from V and 3 bases from J, leaving 19 bases between. Germline V lookup: CDR1 MNHNS, CDR2 SASEGT. The CDR3 covers 14 residues. CDR3 sequence: CATRGLGVFYEQYF. The DNA for the CDR3 is TGTGCCACCCGCGGGTTGGGCGTATTCTACGAGCAGTACTTC.

V gene TRBV9 combines with J gene TRBJ2-6; TRBD1 matches at 8 bases. Per germline, CDR1 SGDLS and CDR2 YYNGEE. The junction had 5 bases not matched to a gene; V was cut back by 3 bases and J by 12 bases. This CDR3 is 13 amino acids long. CDR3 loop: CASSGPRGPVLTF. In nucleotides, the CDR3 is TGTGCCAGCAGCGGGCCCAGGGGGCCCGTCCTGACTTTC.